Each of the 2 T cell receptor beta chains below was sequenced from the same sample in a study of T-cell memory formation after mild COVID-19. In TCRdb, the 5' RACE reads were re-called with MiXCR into one record per CDR3 protein. The sample contains approximately 430,000 distinct CDR3 sequences, 23% of which appear only once. The source material was PBMCs or a T cell subset sorted from them (not recorded which). The source of these receptors is an adult woman who had mild COVID-19 (a few samples of this study predate the infection). Cell type and time point are not known.

This chain links TRBV7-2 with TRBJ2-5; no firm D call. Trimming stripped 8 bases from V and 4 bases from J, with 11 bases between. Germline V gene data show CDR1 as SGHTA and CDR2 as FQGNSA. There are 12 residues in the CDR3. As DNA, the CDR3 is TGTGCCAGCGACCCGGCTGGAGAGACCCAGTACTTC. The encoded protein is CASDPAGETQYF.

V and J are TRBV4-3 and TRBJ1-1; D may be TRBD1 (5 bases). V gave up 1 base and J gave up 5 bases, with 8 bases separating them. In germline, CDR1 is LGHNA, CDR2 YSLEER. This CDR3 comprises 13 residues. DNA for the CDR3: TGCGCCAGCAGCCAAGTGGCAGGGACTGAAGCTTTCTTT. The encoded protein is CASSQVAGTEAFF.